The T cell receptor beta chain described here comes from a study of blood T cells in healthy people across ages. This clonotype was seen a single time. Isolating PBMCs gave at least 7 million of these cells per sample. CDR1 and CDR2 from the germline V gene are MNHEY and SMNVEV (reference sequence). This CDR3 is built from 17 residues. J lost 1 base, V lost 4 bases, and 7 bases had no gene match. For the second PCR, which ran for about 6 to 11 cycles, a sample-barcoded 5' primer and a J-beta primer mix were used. TCRdb reprocessed the 5' RACE reads with MiXCR, giving one entry per CDR3 protein. The sample yields around 650,000 distinct CDR3 sequences, 40% to 45% seen once.

The material sequenced was blood. The source is a man older than 75 in good health. This chain connects TRBV27 to TRBJ1-3; 10 nucleotides agree with TRBD1. CDR3 sequence: CASSSFGQGVSGNTIYF. The CDR3 DNA reads as TGTGCCAGCAGTTCCTTCGGACAGGGGGTTTCTGGAAACACCATATATTTT.